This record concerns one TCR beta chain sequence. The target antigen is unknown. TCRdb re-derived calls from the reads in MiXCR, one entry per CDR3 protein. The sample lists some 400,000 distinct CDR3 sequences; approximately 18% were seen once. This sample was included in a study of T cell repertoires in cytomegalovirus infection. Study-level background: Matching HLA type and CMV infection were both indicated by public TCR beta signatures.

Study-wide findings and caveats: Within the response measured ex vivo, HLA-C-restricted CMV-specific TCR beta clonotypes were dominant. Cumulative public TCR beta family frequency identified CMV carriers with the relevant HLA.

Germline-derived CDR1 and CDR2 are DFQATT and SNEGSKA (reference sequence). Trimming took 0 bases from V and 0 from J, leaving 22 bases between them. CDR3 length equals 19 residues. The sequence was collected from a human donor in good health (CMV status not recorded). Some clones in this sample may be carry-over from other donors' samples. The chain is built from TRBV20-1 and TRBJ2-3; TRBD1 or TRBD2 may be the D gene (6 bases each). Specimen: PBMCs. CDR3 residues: CSARDRGLAGTSSTDTQYF. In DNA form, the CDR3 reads TGCAGTGCTAGAGATCGGGGGCTAGCAGGCACATCTAGCACAGATACGCAGTATTTT.